Following are 28 T cell receptor beta chains from one sample sequenced in a study of T cell clones after liver transplantation. Generated by immunoSEQ multiplex PCR, the TCRdb table keeps only in-frame clones and is missing some. The sample lists 65,000 to 80,000 clones; about 80% were seen once. The input for sequencing was CD4+ T cells from blood, taken before liver transplant. The receptors were gathered from a human donor who received a liver transplant.

The genes are TRBV2 and TRBJ2-3; the D gene is possibly TRBD2 (6 bases). The germline V and J ends were trimmed by 7 bases and 0 bases, with 11 bases remaining between them. Germline loops: CDR1 SNHLY, CDR2 FYNNEI. The CDR3 length is 14 residues. CDR3 sequence (DNA): TGTGCCAGCAACCAGGGAGGAAGCACAGATACGCAGTATTTT. Protein sequence: CASNQGGSTDTQYF.

The sample holds a few counts of this clone. This chain's CDR3 is CASSFSPGSQGRLKNIQYF. CDR3 in DNA: TGTGCCAGCAGTTTTTCCCCCGGGAGTCAGGGGAGGCTCAAAAACATTCAGTACTTC. The chain links TRBV28 to TRBJ2-4, with D tentatively TRBD1 or TRBD2 (6 bases each). Germline lookup yields CDR1 MDHEN and CDR2 SYDVKM. Between the trimmed V and J ends, which lost 3 bases and 3 bases, there was a span of 24 bases. This CDR3 region has 19 residues.

J is TRBJ1-5 and V is TRBV19; no reliable D call. The V gene's germline CDR1 is LNHDA and CDR2 SQIVND (reference sequence). The CDR3 totals 15 residues. Trimming removed 3 bases at V and 0 bases at J, with 9 bases between. The DNA of the CDR3 is TGTGCCAGTAGTATTCGATGGCATAGCAATCAGCCCCAGCATTTT. Translating gives CASSIRWHSNQPQHF. Filled out from reference TRBV19 and TRBJ1-5, the complete variable domain reads DGGITQSPKYLFRKEGQNVTLSCEQNLNHDAMYWYRQDPGQGLRLIYYSQIVNDFQKGDIAEGYSVSREKKESFPLTVTSAQKNPTAFYLCASSIRWHSNQPQHFGDGTRLSIL.

The J gene is TRBJ2-2, the V gene TRBV10-3; TRBD2 is a possible D gene (5 bases). The CDR3 runs 15 residues. Trimming took 7 bases from V and 7 from J, leaving 19 bases between them. CDR1 is ENHRY and CDR2 is SYGVKD in the germline V gene. The DNA of the CDR3 is TGTGCCATCAAGAAGCTAGCCGGTCGTGGCGGGGAGCTGTTTTTT. It specifies CAIKKLAGRGGELFF.

This clone was counted between two and nine times. The rearrangement joins TRBV4-1 to TRBJ1-2; possibly TRBD1 for D (5 bases). V lost 4 bases, J lost 3 bases, and 12 bases lay in between. The CDR3 contains 14 residues. Per the germline V gene, CDR1 is MGHRA and CDR2 is YSYEKL. The CDR3 spells CASSRGLGDYGYTF. CDR3 DNA: TGCGCCAGCAGCCGCGGGCTGGGGGACTATGGCTACACCTTC.

This clone has ten or more counts. The chain carries TRBV5-1 and TRBJ1-2; D gene unclear. V dropped 4 bases and J dropped 3 bases, with 10 bases sitting between them. Per germline, CDR1 SGHRS and CDR2 YFSETQ. The CDR3 runs 13 residues. The CDR3 DNA sequence: TGCGCCAGCAGCATCGACAATTACTATGGCTACACCTTC. Translated: CASSIDNYYGYTF.

The chain carries TRBV2 and TRBJ2-7, with 7 bases that match TRBD2. CDR1 and CDR2 (germline): SNHLY, FYNNEI. Trimming at V came to 8 bases and at J to 2 bases, leaving 9 bases not matched to a gene. This CDR3 comprises 14 residues. CDR3 bases: TGTGCCAGCGGGGAGACTAGCCCACCCTACGAGCAGTACTTC. Its protein is CASGETSPPYEQYF.

This clone showed up just a few times. The chain uses TRBV27 and TRBJ1-2; maybe TRBD1 (5 bases). Per the germline V gene, CDR1 is MNHEY and CDR2 is SMNVEV (reference sequence). Trimming left V 5 bases short and J 2 bases short, with 12 bases between. The CDR3 runs to 14 residues. DNA of the CDR3: TGTGCCAGCAGTCATCGACAGAGAAACTATGGCTACACCTTC. It encodes CASSHRQRNYGYTF.

The V and J genes are TRBV5-1 and TRBJ2-3; TRBD1 or TRBD2 may be the D gene (5 bases each). The CDR3 is 14 amino acids. Trimming removed 7 bases from V and 0 bases from J, with 12 bases in between. The germline V gene has CDR1 SGHRS and CDR2 YFSETQ. Written as DNA, the CDR3 is TGCGCCAGCGCTGGGACGGGCAGCACAGATACGCAGTATTTT. Amino acid sequence: CASAGTGSTDTQYF.

This rearrangement joins TRBV30 to TRBJ1-5; TRBD1 matches at 9 bases. The CDR3 consists of 18 residues. CDR1 GTSNPN and CDR2 SVGIG come from the germline V gene (reference sequence). V was pared by 3 bases and J by 1 base, with 13 bases of the junction left unmatched. The CDR3 loop reads CAWRGRTGENSSNQPQHF. As DNA, the CDR3 is TGTGCCTGGAGGGGCCGGACAGGGGAAAATAGCAGCAATCAGCCCCAGCATTTT.

The chain recombines TRBV7-9 with TRBJ2-7; D might be TRBD1 (7 bases). The V gene lost 3 bases and the J gene lost 2 bases, with 17 bases spanning the gap. From germline, CDR1 is SEHNR and CDR2 FQNEAQ (reference sequence). This CDR3 comprises 16 residues. CDR3 DNA sequence: TGTGCCAGCAGCTTCGAGGGAGGCAGGGGGGCCTACGAGCAGTACTTC. Translation: CASSFEGGRGAYEQYF.

The chain couples TRBV5-1 to TRBJ1-1; no clear D gene. The V gene lost 0 bases and the J gene lost 1 base, with 4 bases spanning the gap. Looked up from germline, CDR1 is SGHRS and CDR2 is YFSETQ. CDR3 length: 13 residues. The CDR3 coding sequence is TGCGCCAGCAGCTTGGAAAGGAACACTGAAGCTTTCTTT. It codes for CASSLERNTEAFF.

This clone is a singleton in its sample. This sequence joins TRBV5-4 and TRBJ2-3, with 11 positions matching TRBD2. Germline values: CDR1 SGHNT, CDR2 YYREEE (reference sequence). CDR3 length equals 16 residues. Losses at the gene ends were 0 bases for V and 6 bases for J; bases not matched to a gene: 6. In DNA form, the CDR3 reads TGTGCCAGCAGCTTGGACACTAGCGGGAGCCCGGATACGCAGTATTTT. This codes for CASSLDTSGSPDTQYF.

In the case of this clone: Other DNA variants within this sample encode the same CDR3. The chain joins TRBV5-1 to TRBJ2-1; maybe TRBD2 (7 bases). Trimming cost V 0 bases and J 6 bases, with 13 bases left between them. The CDR3 has 15 amino acids. Per germline, CDR1 SGHRS and CDR2 YFSETQ. The CDR3 reads CASSLEGGRGNEQFF. Written as DNA, the CDR3 is TGCGCCAGCAGCTTGGAGGGGGGGCGCGGCAATGAGCAGTTCTTC. Looking up the rest from reference TRBV5-1 and TRBJ2-1 gives the full variable domain: KAGVTQTPRYLIKTRGQQVTLSCSPISGHRSVSWYQQTPGQGLQFLFEYFSETQRNKGNFPGRFSGRQFSNSRSEMNVSTLELGDSALYLCASSLEGGRGNEQFFGPGTRLTVL.

V is TRBV28 and J is TRBJ1-1; unclear D gene. The CDR3 has 14 residues. V was pared by 7 bases and J by 5 bases, with 17 bases between. Per germline, CDR1 MDHEN and CDR2 SYDVKM. This chain's CDR3 is CASTLSWVGTEAFF. CDR3 bases: TGTGCCAGCACTCTAAGCTGGGTGGGGACTGAAGCTTTCTTT.

This clone was counted once. The chain carries TRBV19 and TRBJ2-1; 12 nucleotides match TRBD2. This CDR3 spans 14 amino acids. The trim removed 6 bases at V and 8 bases at J, leaving 5 bases unmatched. Looked up from germline, CDR1 is LNHDA and CDR2 is SQIVND (reference sequence). The CDR3 region has the DNA TGTGCCAGTAGGACTAGCGGGAGATTTGATGAGCAGTTCTTC. It yields the protein CASRTSGRFDEQFF.

V is TRBV6-1 and J is TRBJ2-7; D is unclear. Trimming removed 2 bases at V and 5 bases at J, with 10 bases between. The CDR3 contains 13 residues. Per germline, CDR1 MNHNS and CDR2 SASEGT. The CDR3 reads CASSENTRDEQYF. The CDR3, as DNA: TGTGCCAGCAGTGAAAATACCCGGGACGAGCAGTACTTC.

V and J are TRBV2 and TRBJ2-7, with D possibly being TRBD1 or TRBD2 (5 bases each). The germline V gene encodes CDR1 SNHLY and CDR2 FYNNEI. Trimming took 6 bases from V and 7 from J, leaving 16 bases between them. The CDR3 runs 13 residues. CDR3 residues: CASRRDGREEQYF. DNA for the CDR3: TGTGCCAGCAGAAGGGACGGCCGTGAGGAGCAGTACTTC.

This chain links TRBV2 with TRBJ1-5; possible D gene TRBD1, 5 bases. Germline CDR1 reads SNHLY; CDR2 reads FYNNEI. This CDR3 has 14 residues. Trimming took 1 base from V and 12 from J, leaving 16 bases between them. This CDR3 reads CASSEGGRLGGQHF. CDR3 DNA: TGTGCCAGCAGTGAAGGAGGTCGTCTGGGGGGCCAGCATTTT.

The chain joins TRBV2 to TRBJ2-3, with 10 bases lining up with TRBD2. Germline V lookup: CDR1 SNHLY, CDR2 FYNNEI. With 6 bases clipped from V and 4 bases from J, the junction kept 7 bases outside the gene matches. CDR3 length equals 15 residues. The DNA for the CDR3 is TGTGCCAGCAGCCTGGGACTAGCGTTTGCAGATACGCAGTATTTT. Encoded protein: CASSLGLAFADTQYF.

The chain carries TRBV28 and TRBJ2-3; D might be TRBD2 (6 bases). This CDR3 is 18 amino acids long. The germline gives CDR1 MDHEN, CDR2 SYDVKM. The ends were cut back, 6 bases at V and 6 bases at J, with 28 bases in the middle. The CDR3 DNA follows: TGTGCCAGCAGGTCTACTACATTCGGTCTAGCAAGCGGGGATACGCAGTATTTT. Translation gives CASRSTTFGLASGDTQYF.

The V and J genes are TRBV28 and TRBJ1-3; 7 nucleotides line up with TRBD1. The V gene's germline CDR1 is MDHEN and CDR2 SYDVKM. The CDR3 has 15 amino acids. The V gene end was trimmed by 7 bases and the J gene end by 4 bases; junction bases not matched to a gene: 10. The CDR3 here is CASIRGDHSGNTIYF. The CDR3 DNA follows: TGTGCCAGCATCAGGGGGGACCACTCCGGAAACACCATATATTTT.

DNA of the CDR3: TGTGCCAGCTCACCAAGACAGGGATCCTACGAGCAGTACTTC. It yields the protein CASSPRQGSYEQYF. The chain employs TRBV18 and TRBJ2-7; 7 bases match TRBD1. CDR3 length: 14 residues. In germline, CDR1 is KGHSH, CDR2 LQKENI. J was trimmed by 1 base and V by 2 bases; bases with no gene match: 2.

This sequence joins TRBV7-8 and TRBJ1-2, with TRBD1 as a possible D gene (6 bases). This CDR3 has 17 residues. V lost 0 bases and J 0 bases, leaving 14 bases between the germline ends. CDR1 and CDR2 from the germline V gene are SGHVS and FQNEAQ. This CDR3 is CASSLAVAGASNYGYTF. The CDR3 DNA is TGTGCCAGCAGCTTAGCGGTGGCGGGGGCCTCTAACTATGGCTACACCTTC. Supplemented by reference TRBV7-8 and TRBJ1-2, the full variable domain reads GAGVSQSPRYKVAKRGQDVALRCDPISGHVSLFWYQQALGQGPEFLTYFQNEAQLDKSGLPSDRFFAERPEGSVSTLKIQRTQQEDSAVYLCASSLAVAGASNYGYTFGSGTRLTVV.

The chain uses TRBV4-1 and TRBJ1-2; D is unclear. Per germline, CDR1 MGHRA and CDR2 YSYEKL. This CDR3 has 14 residues. V lost 3 bases and J 8 bases, leaving 16 bases between the germline ends. The CDR3 nucleotides read TGCGCCAGCAGCCATCAACTAAGGACGCCCGGCTACACCTTC. Encoded protein: CASSHQLRTPGYTF.

The CDR3 DNA is TGTGCCAGCAGTTTAGGTGGGAGGGAAAACGAGCAGTACTTC. It specifies CASSLGGRENEQYF. The chain combines TRBV25-1 with TRBJ2-7; TRBD2 matches 7 bases. CDR1 is MGHDK and CDR2 is SYGVNS in the germline V gene. The V segment lost 5 bases and the J segment 5 bases; nucleotides outside the gene matches: 9. The CDR3 is 14 residues long.

The V and J genes are TRBV7-3 and TRBJ2-3, with D uncertain. In germline, CDR1 is SGHTA, CDR2 FQGTGA. The CDR3 consists of 12 residues. V dropped 5 bases and J dropped 0 bases, with 3 bases sitting between them. Here the CDR3 DNA reads TGTGCCAGCAGCCCAAGCACAGATACGCAGTATTTT. Its translation: CASSPSTDTQYF.

A word on this clone: One junction end disagrees with the germline gene, perhaps due to a read error. The chain carries TRBV5-1 and TRBJ1-2; TRBD1 agrees at 10 bases. The CDR3 length is 15 residues. Per germline, CDR1 SGHRS and CDR2 YFSETQ. DNA of the CDR3: TGTGCCAGCAGCTTGACAGGGGGCCCCCTCTATGGCTACACCTTC. It codes for CASSLTGGPLYGYTF.